This T cell receptor (beta chain) appears in the sequencing data of a study of CD8 T cells in ankylosing spondylitis. Preparation of TCR beta libraries was done by quantitative 5'-RACE with molecular barcodes. MiXCR, applied by TCRdb to the 5' RACE reads, yields one record per CDR3 protein. The data contain around 430,000 distinct CDR3 sequences, more than 15% of them seen just once; the ten biggest clones take up under 1.2%. Study observations and caveats: Reactive arthritis synovial fluid and blood were previously reported to contain some motif variants. The study identified a TCR beta motif of 7 or 8 highly homologous variants that appeared characteristic of ankylosing spondylitis blood. Disease-linked clones displayed a CD8+ phenotype and appeared relatively rarely in peripheral blood. Reportedly, disease-linked clones are significantly enriched in ankylosing spondylitis patients' matched synovial fluid.

This clonotype appeared a few times. No antigen is known for it. At one end, the junction sequence differs from germline, possibly due to a read error. Sequencing was done on a sample of blood, either unsorted or a sorted T cell fraction (not recorded which). This TCR was sampled from a male donor with ankylosing spondylitis.

The CDR3 spells CASGFRGQGREQYF. As DNA, the CDR3 is TGTGCCAGCGGTTTCCGGGGACAGGGTCGCGAGCAGTACTTC. The chain combines TRBV27 with TRBJ2-7, with TRBD1 matching 9 bases. CDR1 MNHEY and CDR2 SMNVEV come from the germline V gene (reference sequence). This CDR3 is 14 amino acids long.